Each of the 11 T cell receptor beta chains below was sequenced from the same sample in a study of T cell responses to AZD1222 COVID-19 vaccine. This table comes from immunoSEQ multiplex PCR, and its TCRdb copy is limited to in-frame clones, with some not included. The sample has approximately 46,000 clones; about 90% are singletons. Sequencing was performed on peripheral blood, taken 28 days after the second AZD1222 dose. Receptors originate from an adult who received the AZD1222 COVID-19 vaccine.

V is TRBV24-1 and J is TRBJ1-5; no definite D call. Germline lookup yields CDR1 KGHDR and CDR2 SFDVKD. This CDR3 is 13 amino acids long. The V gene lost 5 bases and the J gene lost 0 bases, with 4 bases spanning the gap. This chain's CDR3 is CATSGGSNQPQHF. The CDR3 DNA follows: TGTGCCACCAGTGGCGGTAGCAATCAGCCCCAGCATTTT.

The CDR3 DNA sequence: TGTGCCAGCAGCTTAGGGCTGATGACAGATACGCAGTATTTT. Its translation is CASSLGLMTDTQYF. The chain links TRBV7-2 to TRBJ2-3; D remains unclear. V was trimmed by 1 base and J by 3 bases, leaving 8 bases between them. The CDR3 runs 14 residues. Per germline, CDR1 SGHTA and CDR2 FQGNSA.

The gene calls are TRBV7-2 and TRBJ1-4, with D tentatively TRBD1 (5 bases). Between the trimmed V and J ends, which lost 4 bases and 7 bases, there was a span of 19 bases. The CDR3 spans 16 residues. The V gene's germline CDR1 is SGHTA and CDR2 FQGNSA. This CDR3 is CASSSSGTLGGEKLFF. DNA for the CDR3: TGTGCCAGCAGCTCGTCGGGGACGCTTGGCGGTGAAAAACTGTTTTTT.

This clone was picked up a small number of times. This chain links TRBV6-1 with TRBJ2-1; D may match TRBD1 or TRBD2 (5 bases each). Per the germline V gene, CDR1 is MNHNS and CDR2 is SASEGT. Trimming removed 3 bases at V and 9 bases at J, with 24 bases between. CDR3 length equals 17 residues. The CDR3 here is CASSDTEGSGPIREQFF. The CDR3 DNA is TGTGCCAGCAGTGATACAGAGGGGTCAGGACCCATACGTGAGCAGTTCTTC.

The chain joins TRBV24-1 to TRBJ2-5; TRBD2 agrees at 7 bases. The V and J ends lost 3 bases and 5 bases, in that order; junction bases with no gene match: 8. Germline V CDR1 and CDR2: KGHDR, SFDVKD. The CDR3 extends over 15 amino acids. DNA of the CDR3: TGTGCCACCAGTGATCCTCGGACTAGGGTGGAGACCCAGTACTTC. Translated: CATSDPRTRVETQYF.

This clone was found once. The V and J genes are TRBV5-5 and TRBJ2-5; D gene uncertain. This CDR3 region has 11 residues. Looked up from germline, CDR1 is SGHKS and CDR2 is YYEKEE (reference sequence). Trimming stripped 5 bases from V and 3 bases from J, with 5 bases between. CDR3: CASRGEETQYF. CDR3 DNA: TGTGCCAGCAGAGGCGAAGAGACCCAGTACTTC.

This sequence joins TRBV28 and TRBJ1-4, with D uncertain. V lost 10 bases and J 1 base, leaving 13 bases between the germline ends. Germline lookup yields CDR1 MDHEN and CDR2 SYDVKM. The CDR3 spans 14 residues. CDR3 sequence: CATRDWGTNEKLFF. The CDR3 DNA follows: TGTGCCACAAGGGATTGGGGAACTAATGAAAAACTGTTTTTT.

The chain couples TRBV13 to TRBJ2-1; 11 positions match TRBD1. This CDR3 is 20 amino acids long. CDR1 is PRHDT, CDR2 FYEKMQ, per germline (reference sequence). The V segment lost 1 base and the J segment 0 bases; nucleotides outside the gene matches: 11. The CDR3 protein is CASSLDPPDRGQGSYNEQFF. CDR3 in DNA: TGTGCCAGCAGCTTAGACCCCCCGGACAGGGGGCAGGGCTCCTACAATGAGCAGTTCTTC.

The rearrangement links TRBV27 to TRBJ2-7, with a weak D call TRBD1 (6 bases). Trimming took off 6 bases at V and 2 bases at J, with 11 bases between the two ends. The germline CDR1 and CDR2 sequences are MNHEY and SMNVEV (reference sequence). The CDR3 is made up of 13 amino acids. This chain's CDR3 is CASSPGQTYEQYF. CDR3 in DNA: TGTGCCAGCAGCCCCGGACAGACCTACGAGCAGTACTTC.

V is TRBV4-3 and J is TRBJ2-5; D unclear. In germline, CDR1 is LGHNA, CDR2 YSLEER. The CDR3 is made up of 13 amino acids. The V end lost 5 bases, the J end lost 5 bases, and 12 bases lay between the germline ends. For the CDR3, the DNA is TGCGCCAGCAGCGCGCTGGGTGGGGAGACCCAGTACTTC. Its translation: CASSALGGETQYF.

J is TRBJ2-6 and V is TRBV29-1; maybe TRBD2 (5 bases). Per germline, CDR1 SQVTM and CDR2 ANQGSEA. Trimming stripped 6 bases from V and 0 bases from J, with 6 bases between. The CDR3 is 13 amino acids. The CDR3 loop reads CSVGVSGANVLTF. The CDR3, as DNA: TGCAGCGTCGGGGTCTCTGGGGCCAACGTCCTGACTTTC.